The clone carrying this T cell receptor beta chain appeared once. Its antigen is not known. The V gene's germline CDR1 is SGHTA and CDR2 FQGTGA. Between the trimmed V and J ends, which lost 5 bases and 6 bases, there was a span of 11 bases. CDR3 size: 13 residues. These data belong to a study of T cell responses to AZD1222 COVID-19 vaccine. Using immunoSEQ multiplex PCR, the repertoire was profiled, and TCRdb retains in-frame clones only, with some absent. Of 140,000 to 150,000 clones detected, around nine tenths appear once; the ten largest clones hold 4% to 6%. The study, taken as a whole, reports: A mostly white British donor set with more females was recruited, and clonal diversity was possibly underestimated.

Material: peripheral blood, obtained on day 0 of AZD1222 vaccination. The TCR sequence derives from an adult in good health. The chain combines TRBV7-3 with TRBJ2-1, with a weak D call TRBD2 (6 bases). The CDR3 spells CASSATSTNEQFF. The DNA for the CDR3 is TGTGCCAGCAGCGCGACTAGTACCAATGAGCAGTTCTTC. Full variable domain (missing parts from reference TRBV7-3 and TRBJ2-1): GAGVSQTPSNKVTEKGKYVELRCDPISGHTALYWYRQSLGQGPEFLIYFQGTGAADDSGLPNDRFFAVRPEGSVSTLKIQRTERGDSAVYLCASSATSTNEQFFGPGTRLTVL.